A selection of T cell receptor beta chains follows, all from one sample in a study of blood T cell repertoires in COVID-19. Profiled with immunoSEQ multiplex PCR; TCRdb holds only in-frame clones, not every one. The table shows about 210,000 clones, with around 82% occurring only once. Sequenced material: peripheral blood. Every receptor here comes from a human donor in a cohort sampled during active COVID-19. Both conserved end residues are part of each CDR3. Each record gives: clone size, D gene, J gene, V gene, CDR3 protein, CDR3 DNA. A D gene is named only where the DNA matches it firmly. Clone sizes are given selectively: once, few, many, or a class where the clone is expanded.

once	-	TRBJ2-7	TRBV6-5	CASSQMADSYEQYF	TGTGCCAGCAGCCAAATGGCAGACTCCTACGAGCAGTACTTC
-	TRBD1	TRBJ1-5	TRBV29-1	CSVGTGRYQPQHF	TGCAGCGTTGGGACAGGGAGGTATCAGCCCCAGCATTTT
-	-	TRBJ1-2	TRBV28	CASSLPSPPHYGYTF	TGTGCCAGCAGTTTACCGAGTCCCCCACACTATGGCTACACCTTC
-	TRBD2	TRBJ2-1	TRBV5-1	CASSLGMTSGKAVNEQFF	TGCGCCAGCAGCTTAGGTATGACTAGCGGGAAGGCCGTCAATGAGCAGTTCTTC
once	-	TRBJ2-7	TRBV7-7	CASSLEPRNSLYEQYF	TGTGCTAGCAGCTTAGAGCCCCGAAATTCCCTCTACGAGCAGTACTTC
-	-	TRBJ1-3	TRBV24-1	CATSDWGDSGNTIYF	TGTGCCACCAGTGATTGGGGGGACTCTGGAAACACCATATATTTT
-	-	TRBJ2-5	TRBV18	CASSPLLDRGGETQYF	TGTGCCAGCTCACCCCTCCTCGACAGGGGAGGGGAGACCCAGTACTTC
-	-	TRBJ1-2	TRBV10-2	CASSRDTNYGYTF	TGCGCCAGCAGTCGGGACACAAACTATGGCTACACCTTC
once	TRBD1	TRBJ1-2	TRBV19	CASTEDRGDVHGYTF	TGTGCCAGTACCGAGGACAGGGGGGATGTTCATGGCTACACCTTC
-	TRBD1	TRBJ1-3	TRBV2	CASSERQGGNTIYF	TGTGCCAGCAGTGAAAGGCAGGGGGGTAACACCATATATTTT
-	-	TRBJ1-1	TRBV5-1	CASSFSGVDTEAFF	TGCGCCAGCAGCTTTTCCGGGGTCGACACTGAAGCTTTCTTT
-	-	TRBJ2-7	TRBV19	CASRVGPSSYEQYF	TGTGCCAGTAGGGTAGGCCCTAGCTCCTACGAGCAGTACTTC
few	TRBD2	TRBJ2-1	TRBV28	CASSLLGGRSDEQFF	TGTGCCAGCAGTTTACTAGGCGGGAGGTCTGATGAGCAGTTCTTC
-	-	TRBJ2-7	TRBV28	CASSPQYEQYF	TGTGCCAGCAGTCCCCAGTACGAGCAGTACTTC
-	TRBD1	TRBJ1-6	TRBV6-2/TRBV6-3	CASSDGQASSYNSPLHF	TGTGCCAGCAGTGACGGACAGGCGAGCTCCTATAATTCACCCCTCCACTTT
-	TRBD1	TRBJ2-7	TRBV19	CASSTDRDSYEQYF	TGTGCCAGTAGTACCGACAGGGACTCCTACGAGCAGTACTTC
-	-	TRBJ1-2	TRBV7-2	CASSLGQAGNYGYTF	TGTGCCAGCAGCTTAGGACAGGCCGGAAACTATGGCTACACCTTC
-	-	TRBJ2-1	TRBV7-9	CASSFGSSINEQFF	TGTGCCAGCAGCTTTGGTAGTAGCATCAATGAGCAGTTCTTC
-	-	TRBJ1-2	TRBV27	CASSFEGHYGYTF	TGTGCCAGCAGTTTCGAGGGCCACTATGGCTACACCTTC
-	-	TRBJ2-7	TRBV4-2	CASSPQETSSYEQYF	TGTGCCAGCAGCCCACAAGAGACTAGCTCCTACGAGCAGTACTTC
-	-	TRBJ2-2	TRBV10-3	CATGPATAALTGELFF	TGTGCCACCGGCCCAGCGACGGCGGCGCTCACCGGGGAGCTGTTTTTT
-	-	TRBJ1-6	TRBV6-5	CASSYLQSSYNSPLHF	TGTGCCAGCAGTTACCTACAGAGCTCCTATAATTCACCCCTCCACTTT
-	TRBD2	TRBJ2-7	TRBV9	CASSLTSGGRYEQYF	TGTGCCAGCAGCTTAACTAGCGGGGGCCGCTACGAGCAGTACTTC
-	-	TRBJ2-7	TRBV10-3	CAISGEVGGEQYF	TGTGCCATCAGTGGTGAGGTAGGAGGCGAGCAGTACTTC
-	-	TRBJ2-7	TRBV7-9	CASSLSYVEQYF	TGTGCCAGCAGCTTATCGTATGTCGAGCAGTACTTC
-	TRBD2	TRBJ2-3	TRBV4-2	CASSQVGRGGTDTQYF	TGTGCCAGCAGCCAAGTGGGTAGGGGAGGGACAGATACGCAGTATTTT
-	-	TRBJ2-3	TRBV9	CASSPGTPTDTQYF	TGTGCCAGCAGCCCCGGGACACCCACAGATACGCAGTATTTT
-	TRBD2	TRBJ2-7	TRBV5-1	CASSLASGGRVYEQYF	TGCGCCAGCAGCTTGGCCAGCGGCGGGAGGGTTTACGAGCAGTACTTC
-	TRBD1	TRBJ2-2	TRBV12-3/TRBV12-4	CASRQGSGELFF	TGTGCCAGCAGACAGGGGTCCGGGGAGCTGTTTTTT
-	TRBD1	TRBJ1-2	TRBV27	CASSLTGGYGYTF	TGTGCCAGCAGCCTGACAGGGGGCTATGGCTACACCTTC
-	TRBD2	TRBJ2-7	TRBV5-1	CASTFGGLAGGAEQYF	TGCGCCAGCACCTTCGGTGGGCTAGCGGGAGGAGCCGAGCAGTACTTC
-	TRBD1	TRBJ1-5	TRBV19	CASSTGRGLGAGNQPQHF	TGTGCCAGTAGTACCGGCAGGGGGCTGGGGGCGGGAAATCAGCCCCAGCATTTT
-	-	TRBJ2-3	TRBV7-2	CASSLKSGGRGDTQYF	TGTGCCAGCAGCCTAAAGTCCGGGGGGCGGGGAGATACGCAGTATTTT
-	TRBD1	TRBJ2-5	TRBV5-1	CASSLEGRGETQYF	TGCGCCAGCAGCTTGGAGGGCAGGGGGGAGACCCAGTACTTC
few	-	TRBJ1-6	TRBV7-9	CASSLDFDSPLHF	TGTGCCAGCAGCCTCGACTTTGATTCACCCCTCCACTTT
-	TRBD1	TRBJ2-1	TRBV7-2	CASSRTGTSYNEQFF	TGTGCCAGCAGCAGGACAGGGACCTCCTACAATGAGCAGTTCTTC
-	-	TRBJ2-3	TRBV18	CASSPPGGPADTQYF	TGTGCCAGCTCACCACCGGGGGGGCCAGCAGATACGCAGTATTTT